This T cell receptor beta chain came from a study of PD-1 blockade in classical Hodgkin lymphoma. The sample holds many counts of this clone. Antigen: not known. Trimming took off 3 bases at V and 6 bases at J, with 20 bases between the two ends. The CDR3 is 16 residues long. Germline values: CDR1 MNHEY, CDR2 SMNVEV (reference sequence). Study-wide results and limits: After ASCT, patients who started nivolumab under 1 year later were excluded. Newly diagnosed patients reportedly had lower baseline TCR diversity than healthy donors. Unlike CD8+ TCR diversity, which did not rise significantly by C4D1, CD4+ TCR diversity did.

All patients relapsed after autologous stem cell transplantation, and brentuximab vedotin exposure varied. The assay was immunoSEQ multiplex PCR, and TCRdb's table has in-frame clones only and misses some. The repertoire includes approximately 160,000 clones, approximately 72% of them detected once, and about 9% sits in the top ten. This receptor was obtained from a human donor with classical Hodgkin lymphoma. The source was peripheral blood mononuclear cells (PBMCs), collected before the second cycle of nivolumab. V gene TRBV27 combines with J gene TRBJ1-2; possible D gene TRBD1, 6 bases. CDR3 residues: CASSFTSLGGRDGYTF. The CDR3 DNA reads as TGTGCCAGCAGTTTCACATCCCTCGGGGGGCGCGATGGCTACACCTTC.